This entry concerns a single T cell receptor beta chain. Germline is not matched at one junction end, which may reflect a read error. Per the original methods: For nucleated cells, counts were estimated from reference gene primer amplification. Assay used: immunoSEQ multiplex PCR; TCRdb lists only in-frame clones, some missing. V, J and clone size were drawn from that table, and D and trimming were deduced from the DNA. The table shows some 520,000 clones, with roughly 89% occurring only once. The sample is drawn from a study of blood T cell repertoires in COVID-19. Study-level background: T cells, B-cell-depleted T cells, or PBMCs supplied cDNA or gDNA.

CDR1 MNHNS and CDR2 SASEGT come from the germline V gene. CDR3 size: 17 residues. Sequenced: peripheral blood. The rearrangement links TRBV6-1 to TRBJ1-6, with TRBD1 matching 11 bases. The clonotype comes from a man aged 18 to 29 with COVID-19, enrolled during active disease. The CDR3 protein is CASSADRGLSHNSPLHF. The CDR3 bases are TGTGCCAGCAGTGCGGACAGGGGGCTCTCCCATAATTCACCCCTCCACTTT.